Listed below are T cell receptor beta chains from one sample, sequenced in a study of CD4 T cell repertoires in COVID-19. The method was immunoSEQ multiplex PCR; TCRdb's version includes in-frame clones alone and lacks a portion of them. The repertoire includes tens of thousands of clones, around 87% of them detected once, and roughly 0.62% sits in the top ten. Source: central memory CD4+ T cells from blood, taken before the COVID-19 pandemic. The source of these receptors is a human donor who had COVID-19. Both conserved end residues are part of each CDR3. A D gene is named only where the DNA matches it firmly. A row's size may be missing; if present it is once, few, many or a size class.

clone_size: -
d_call: -
j_call: TRBJ2-2
v_call: TRBV21-1
cdr3_nt: TGTGCCAGCAGCCGGGGACTATCTTCGAGTGAGCTGTTTTTT
cdr3_aa: CASSRGLSSSELFF

clone_size: -
d_call: -
j_call: TRBJ1-4
v_call: TRBV6-4
cdr3_nt: TGTGCCAGCAGTATACAGGCTGGGTCTAATGAAAAACTGTTTTTT
cdr3_aa: CASSIQAGSNEKLFF

clone_size: -
d_call: TRBD1
j_call: TRBJ2-7
v_call: TRBV30
cdr3_nt: TGTGCCAGCGCCTCCCCCGGTTGGACAGGGGGATACGAGCAGTACTTC
cdr3_aa: CASASPGWTGGYEQYF

clone_size: -
d_call: TRBD1
j_call: TRBJ1-2
v_call: TRBV5-4
cdr3_nt: TGTGCCAGCAGCTCCCCACGACAGGGGGCGCTTGGCTACACCTTC
cdr3_aa: CASSSPRQGALGYTF

clone_size: -
d_call: -
j_call: TRBJ1-3
v_call: TRBV6-6
cdr3_nt: TGTGCCAGCAGTTACGCGAGCTCTGGAAACACCATATATTTT
cdr3_aa: CASSYASSGNTIYF

clone_size: -
d_call: TRBD2
j_call: TRBJ2-1
v_call: TRBV9
cdr3_nt: TGTGCCAGCAGTTCTCTTAGAGAAAGCGGGAGGCTACGGGAGCAGTTCTTC
cdr3_aa: CASSSLRESGRLREQFF

clone_size: -
d_call: TRBD1
j_call: TRBJ1-1
v_call: TRBV25-1
cdr3_nt: TGTGCCAGCAGTGGAAGGACAGGTGGCACTGAAGCTTTCTTT
cdr3_aa: CASSGRTGGTEAFF

clone_size: -
d_call: TRBD2
j_call: TRBJ2-2
v_call: TRBV6-5
cdr3_nt: TGTGCCAGCAGTTACCTTAGCGGGAGGTCCGGGGAGCTGTTTTTT
cdr3_aa: CASSYLSGRSGELFF

clone_size: -
d_call: -
j_call: TRBJ2-3
v_call: TRBV5-1
cdr3_nt: TGCGCCAGCAGCTTGGCAGGGGCGGGCACAGATACGCAGTATTTT
cdr3_aa: CASSLAGAGTDTQYF

clone_size: -
d_call: -
j_call: TRBJ2-7
v_call: TRBV4-1
cdr3_nt: TGCGCCAGCAGCCAAGACCCCGGGACTCCAAGTACCTACGAGCAGTACTTC
cdr3_aa: CASSQDPGTPSTYEQYF

clone_size: few
d_call: -
j_call: TRBJ1-6
v_call: TRBV7-9
cdr3_nt: TGTGCCAGCAGCTTAATCGCAGGCGGGAATTCACCCCTCCACTTT
cdr3_aa: CASSLIAGGNSPLHF

clone_size: -
d_call: -
j_call: TRBJ2-7
v_call: TRBV30
cdr3_nt: TGTGCCTGGACGAGGGTCTCCTACGAGCAGTACTTC
cdr3_aa: CAWTRVSYEQYF

clone_size: -
d_call: TRBD2
j_call: TRBJ2-2
v_call: TRBV19
cdr3_nt: TGTGCCAGTAGTATAGTCTCTAGCGGGAGTCCCGGGGAGCTGTTTTTT
cdr3_aa: CASSIVSSGSPGELFF

clone_size: -
d_call: -
j_call: TRBJ2-7
v_call: TRBV6-5
cdr3_nt: TGTGCCAGCAGAATTTCCAGGGCCTACGAGCAGTACTTC
cdr3_aa: CASRISRAYEQYF

clone_size: -
d_call: TRBD1
j_call: TRBJ1-2
v_call: TRBV5-1
cdr3_nt: TGCGCCAGCAGCTTCTCCGGGACAGGGGACGGCTACACCTTC
cdr3_aa: CASSFSGTGDGYTF

clone_size: -
d_call: TRBD2
j_call: TRBJ2-7
v_call: TRBV27
cdr3_nt: TGTGCCAGCAGTATAAGCGGGAGGGCCCCCCACTACTACGAGCAGTACTTC
cdr3_aa: CASSISGRAPHYYEQYF

clone_size: -
d_call: TRBD1
j_call: TRBJ2-7
v_call: TRBV6-1
cdr3_nt: TGTGCCAGCAGTGAGCCGGGACAGGGATACGAGCAGTACTTC
cdr3_aa: CASSEPGQGYEQYF

clone_size: few
d_call: TRBD1
j_call: TRBJ1-3
v_call: TRBV5-1
cdr3_nt: TGCGCCAGCAGCTTGGTAACAGGGGGCTCTGGAAACACCATATATTTT
cdr3_aa: CASSLVTGGSGNTIYF

clone_size: -
d_call: -
j_call: TRBJ1-1
v_call: TRBV15
cdr3_nt: TGTGCCACCAGCAGAGTTGGGACTGCTCCCGGGGACACTGAAGCTTTCTTT
cdr3_aa: CATSRVGTAPGDTEAFF

clone_size: -
d_call: -
j_call: TRBJ2-3
v_call: TRBV5-4
cdr3_nt: TGTGCCAGCAGCTTTGAGGGGGGGGCCAGGGATACGCAGTATTTT
cdr3_aa: CASSFEGGARDTQYF

clone_size: -
d_call: TRBD2
j_call: TRBJ2-2
v_call: TRBV6-5
cdr3_nt: TGTGCCAGCAGTTACTCCTGGCGGGAGCTTGGCGGGGAGCTGTTTTTT
cdr3_aa: CASSYSWRELGGELFF

clone_size: -
d_call: -
j_call: TRBJ2-3
v_call: TRBV11-2
cdr3_nt: TGTGCCAGCAGCCTGGCAGGGATAGACAACAGTGAGCAGTATTTT
cdr3_aa: CASSLAGIDNSEQYF